The text below deals with one T cell receptor beta chain. The sample belongs to a study of blood T cell repertoires in COVID-19. The germline V gene has CDR1 ENHRY and CDR2 SYGVKD. The ends were cut back, 2 bases at V and 3 bases at J, with 5 bases in the middle. This CDR3 is 12 amino acids long. This table comes from immunoSEQ multiplex PCR, and its TCRdb copy is limited to in-frame clones, with some not included. The data show 59,000 or so clones, 82% seen once. The sequencing input was peripheral blood. The chain combines TRBV10-3 with TRBJ2-7, with unresolved D. The source of this sequence is a human donor in a cohort sampled during active COVID-19. CDR3 nucleotide sequence: TGTGCCATCAGTGAGGCGAACTACGAGCAGTACTTC. It codes for CAISEANYEQYF.